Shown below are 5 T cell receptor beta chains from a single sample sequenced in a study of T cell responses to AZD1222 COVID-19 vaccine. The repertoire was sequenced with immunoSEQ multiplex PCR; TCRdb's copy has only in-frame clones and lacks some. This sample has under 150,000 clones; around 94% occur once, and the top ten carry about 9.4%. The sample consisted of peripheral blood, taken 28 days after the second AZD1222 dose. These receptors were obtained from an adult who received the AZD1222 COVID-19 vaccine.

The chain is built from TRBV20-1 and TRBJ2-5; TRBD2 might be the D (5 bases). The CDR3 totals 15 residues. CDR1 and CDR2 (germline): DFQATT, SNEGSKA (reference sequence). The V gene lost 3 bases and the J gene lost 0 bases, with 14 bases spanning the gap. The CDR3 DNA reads TGCAGTGCTAGTGGGGTGAAGGAGGACCAAGAGACCCAGTACTTC. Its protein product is CSASGVKEDQETQYF.

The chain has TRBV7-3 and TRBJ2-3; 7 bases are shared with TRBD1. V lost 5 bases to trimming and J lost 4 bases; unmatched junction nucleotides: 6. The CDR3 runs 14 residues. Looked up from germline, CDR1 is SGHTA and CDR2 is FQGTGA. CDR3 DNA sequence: TGTGCCAGCAGCCTCGGGACAGACTCAGATACGCAGTATTTT. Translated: CASSLGTDSDTQYF.

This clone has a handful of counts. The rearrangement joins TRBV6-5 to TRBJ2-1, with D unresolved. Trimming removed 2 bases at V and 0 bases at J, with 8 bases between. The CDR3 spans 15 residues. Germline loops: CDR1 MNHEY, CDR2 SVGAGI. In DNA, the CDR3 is TGTGCCAGCAGTTACAGTTTTAGCTCCTACAATGAGCAGTTCTTC. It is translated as CASSYSFSSYNEQFF.

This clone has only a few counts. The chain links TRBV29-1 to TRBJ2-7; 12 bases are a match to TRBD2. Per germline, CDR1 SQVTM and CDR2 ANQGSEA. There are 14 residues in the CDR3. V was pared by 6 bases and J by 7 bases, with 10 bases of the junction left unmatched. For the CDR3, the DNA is TGCAGCGTGATGACTAGCGGGGGCCTTCGAGAGCAGTACTTC. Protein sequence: CSVMTSGGLREQYF.

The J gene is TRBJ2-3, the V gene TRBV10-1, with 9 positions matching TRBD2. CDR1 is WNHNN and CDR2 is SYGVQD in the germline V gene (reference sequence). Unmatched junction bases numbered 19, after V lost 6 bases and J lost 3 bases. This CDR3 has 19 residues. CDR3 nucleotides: TGCGCCAGCAGCGGCTCCGGGACTAGCCATCGGGGGGGTACAGATACGCAGTATTTT. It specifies CASSGSGTSHRGGTDTQYF.